A single sample is the source of the 14 T cell receptor beta chains below, sequenced in a study of OX40 agonist ivuxolimab in advanced cancers. Here immunoSEQ multiplex PCR was the method, and the copy in TCRdb shows in-frame clones only, minus some. This sample carries fewer than 15,000 clones, 87% of them seen once, and the ten largest clones take around 67%. Sequencing was performed on CD4+ or CD8+ T cells sorted from blood, taken in a trial of the OX40 agonist ivuxolimab. The origin of the receptors is an adult with an advanced solid tumor such as melanoma, head and neck, liver or kidney cancer.

The gene calls are TRBV7-2 and TRBJ1-4, with 9 bases that match TRBD1. The CDR3 runs 16 residues. J was trimmed by 0 bases and V by 1 base; bases with no gene match: 0. Germline V CDR1 and CDR2: SGHTA, FQGNSA. The CDR3 coding sequence is TGTGCCAGCAGCTTAGGGGACAGGGCAACTAATGAAAAACTGTTTTTT. Translation: CASSLGDRATNEKLFF.

This clone is medium-sized (0.01 to 0.1%) in the sample. This chain joins TRBV6-4 and TRBJ2-2; D may match TRBD1 or TRBD2 (5 bases each). Germline lookup yields CDR1 MRHNA and CDR2 SNTAGT. V gave up 4 bases and J gave up 2 bases, with 5 bases separating them. This CDR3 comprises 13 residues. CDR3 in DNA: TGTGCCAGCAGTGGGGACAACACCGGGGAGCTGTTTTTT. It specifies CASSGDNTGELFF.

The chain links TRBV7-9 to TRBJ2-3; the D gene is possibly TRBD1 (6 bases). V lost 3 bases and J 5 bases, leaving 12 bases between the germline ends. The germline CDR1 and CDR2 sequences are SEHNR and FQNEAQ (reference sequence). The CDR3 is 14 amino acids. The CDR3 spells CASSLARGQDTQYF. DNA of the CDR3: TGTGCCAGCAGCTTGGCCCGGGGACAAGATACGCAGTATTTT.

The sample holds one count of this clone. This chain uses TRBV7-3 with TRBJ2-3; 10 bases fit TRBD2. V lost 2 bases to trimming and J lost 2 bases; unmatched junction nucleotides: 7. Germline values: CDR1 SGHTA, CDR2 FQGTGA. This CDR3 has 17 amino acids. CDR3 loop: CASSLFPGTSDTDTQYF. The CDR3 DNA reads as TGTGCCAGCAGCTTATTTCCCGGGACTAGCGACACAGATACGCAGTATTTT.

This sequence joins TRBV4-3 and TRBJ2-3; 10 positions match TRBD2. J gave up 3 bases and V 1 base, and 7 bases lay outside the gene matches. The CDR3 sequence is 17 residues long. Looked up from germline, CDR1 is LGHNA and CDR2 is YSLEER. This CDR3 reads CASSQVAAGGLTDTQYF. DNA for the CDR3: TGCGCCAGCAGCCAAGTTGCAGCGGGGGGGTTAACAGATACGCAGTATTTT.

The chain couples TRBV4-3 to TRBJ1-5; 8 nucleotides line up with TRBD1. The ends lost 0 bases at V and 6 bases at J; junction bases unmatched: 4. The CDR3 length is 15 residues. Per the germline V gene, CDR1 is LGHNA and CDR2 is YSLEER. The CDR3 nucleotides read TGCGCCAGCAGCCAAGATTACAGGGGGAGTCAGCCCCAGCATTTT. Residues: CASSQDYRGSQPQHF.

The rearrangement joins TRBV5-1 to TRBJ2-7, with TRBD2 matching over 8 bases. The V and J ends lost 0 bases and 4 bases, in that order; junction bases with no gene match: 9. Germline V gene sequence: CDR1 SGHRS, CDR2 YFSETQ. CDR3 length equals 16 residues. The CDR3 loop reads CASSLAGGGRTYEQYF. For the CDR3, the DNA is TGCGCCAGCAGCTTGGCCGGGGGGGGCCGGACTTACGAGCAGTACTTC.

The gene calls are TRBV27 and TRBJ2-3, with TRBD2 as a possible D gene (5 bases). The CDR3 contains 12 residues. Germline loops: CDR1 MNHEY, CDR2 SMNVEV (reference sequence). Trimming stripped 8 bases from V and 0 bases from J, with 6 bases between. CDR3 bases: TGTGCCAGCTGGACTAGCACAGATACGCAGTATTTT. This sequence encodes CASWTSTDTQYF.

The CDR3 reads CASTLGGGIGRREQFF. In nucleotides, the CDR3 is TGTGCCAGTACCCTAGGGGGCGGGATCGGTCGTAGGGAGCAGTTCTTC. The chain employs TRBV19 and TRBJ2-1; the D gene is possibly TRBD1 (7 bases). The V end lost 7 bases, the J end lost 10 bases, and 26 bases lay between the germline ends. Germline V gives CDR1 LNHDA, CDR2 SQIVND (reference sequence). CDR3 length: 16 residues.

V is TRBV11-3 and J is TRBJ1-5; the D is unclear. The CDR3 consists of 16 residues. Looked up from germline, CDR1 is SGHNT and CDR2 is YENEEA. V lost 0 bases and J lost 3, with 12 bases in between. CDR3: CASSLEVGSINQPQHF. The CDR3 DNA follows: TGTGCCAGCAGCTTAGAGGTTGGCAGTATCAATCAGCCCCAGCATTTT.

This clone has just one count. V and J are TRBV7-9 and TRBJ2-3; 9 bases are a match to TRBD2. Trimming took 1 base from V and 1 from J; bases not matched to a gene: 3. The length of the CDR3 is 16 residues. Germline V CDR1 and CDR2: SEHNR, FQNEAQ (reference sequence). This CDR3 reads CASSLGAGGRTDTQYF. The DNA for the CDR3 is TGTGCCAGCAGCTTAGGAGCGGGAGGTCGCACAGATACGCAGTATTTT.

The rearrangement joins TRBV4-3 to TRBJ2-3; 7 bases are shared with TRBD2. Trimming cost V 0 bases and J 4 bases; bases outside gene matches: 10. This CDR3 has 17 amino acids. The germline CDR1 and CDR2 sequences are LGHNA and YSLEER. CDR3 sequence (DNA): TGCGCCAGCAGCCAAGAACCCACGGGGGGAGGGTCAGATACGCAGTATTTT. Residues: CASSQEPTGGGSDTQYF.

The rearrangement uses TRBV9 and TRBJ1-2; TRBD1 matches at 8 bases. The trim removed 1 base at V and 4 bases at J, leaving 3 bases unmatched. In germline, CDR1 is SGDLS, CDR2 YYNGEE. The CDR3 length is 14 residues. DNA for the CDR3: TGTGCCAGCAGCGTATCAGGGGGCGCCTATGGCTACACCTTC. Residues: CASSVSGGAYGYTF.

The chain recombines TRBV4-1 with TRBJ2-7; 10 nucleotides align to TRBD1. The CDR3 is 15 amino acids. J gave up 1 base and V 3 bases, and 3 bases lay outside the gene matches. Germline CDR1 and CDR2: MGHRA and YSYEKL. The CDR3 loop is CASSHPGQGSYEQYF. DNA of the CDR3: TGCGCCAGCAGCCACCCGGGACAGGGGTCCTACGAGCAGTACTTC.